This TCR beta chain was recovered during a study of shared clonotypes between healthy human individuals (dated by TCRdb to the early 2020s). In terms of the full investigation: Two women and a few men aged 18 to 49 years were included in the cohort. Per donor, three plates each were used for CD4 naive and CD4 memory, two for CD8 naive, and one for CD8 memory. To estimate repertoire size and how much clonotypes are shared between individuals, the study performed deep sequencing of blood TCR repertoires from roughly five healthy adults. To increase sequencing depth and limit assay-specific biases, TCR repertoire library preparation and sequencing were carried out by different laboratories using diverse techniques. Each donor's leukapheresis produced roughly between roughly 0.85 and 10 billion PBMCs.

Study-wide conclusions, independent of this receptor: Naive subsets generally had larger estimated clonotype richness than memory subsets did. Because the study included a small number of donors, the genetic and exposure-history diversity represented was limited. Pairwise subsampling indicated that sequencing depth was expected to affect the degree of clonotype sharing among donors. Higher generation probabilities were observed for clonotypes shared by all four sorted-subset donors than for non-shared clonotypes. Incomplete sequencing was indicated by rarefaction of sorted-subset datasets, despite the large sequencing depth. Sharing across several donors was observed for 5% to 6.5% of naive CD4, about 3.2% of naive CD8, 2% to 2.5% of memory CD4, and around 0.44% of memory CD8 clonotypes. Sampling was restricted to blood, and TCR repertoires in tissue are likely to differ from TCR repertoires in blood.

Using the deep immunoSEQ assay, TCR CDR3 regions were amplified from genomic DNA by multiplex PCR. Extracted genomic DNA from each cell subset was spread evenly across all wells of several immunoSEQ 96-well plates, with each plate serving as a replicate. Each replicate PCR for sorted subsets received around 210 ng genomic DNA, equal to roughly 30,000 T cell genomes. Purified libraries were measured with a Qubit 3.0 fluorometer, size-checked on a Bioanalyzer 2100, and measured again with the KAPA Library Quantification kit. A separate single-read 150-cycle Illumina NextSeq 550 flow cell was used to sequence each immunoSEQ 96-well plate. Regarding the original processing steps: Because the immunoSEQ output held only junctional sequences and lacked quality scores, the filtering could not match the filtering applied to full-length reads. To assign V/J genes and CDR3, sequences were annotated using PyIR, a Python wrapper for IgBLAST v1.9, with IMGT germline references. Reads were filtered out if the reads had weak V/J assignments (E-value above 1e-6), no CDR3, stop codons, out-of-frame junctions, or ambiguous translated residues. V3J clonotypes were defined as sequences sharing the same inferred V gene, J gene, and CDR3 amino acid sequence. To compute the percentage overlap between repertoires, the number of shared unique clonotypes was divided by the size of the smaller repertoire. Richness of each repertoire was evaluated using RTK rarefaction, the Chao1 estimator, and Recon v2.1 estimates of unobserved clonotypes. For all TCRbeta clonotypes obtained by the gDNA method from a handful of donors, generation probabilities were computed with OLGA. Held by TCRdb, this immuneACCESS table contains in-frame sequences only and omits some clones. Under half of the omission traces to an unresolved V gene where checked; the cause of the rest is unknown. The V and J calls and clone size are taken from that table; D and trimming were inferred from the DNA. The sample table lists millions of clones, approximately 94% of them with a count of one. Over 0.12% of the sample is in the top ten clones.

On this clone itself: Its antigen remains undetermined. No per-base quality is available; no much larger clone lies one base away.

CDR1 and CDR2, per the germline V gene, are KGHSH and LQKENI. V is shortened by 4 bases, J by 7 bases, and the region joining them spans 11 bases. Inclusive of the bounding cysteine and phenylalanine, the CDR3 is 12 residues long. Only the CDR3 part of the read is kept: 36 bases, read in frame from the first base. Donors were healthy HIV-negative adults with no recently reported acute infections or vaccinations. Every donor was a Caucasian adult living in Nashville, Tennessee, USA. CD4+ T cells were enriched by magnetic negative selection; naive cells were then positively selected on CD45RA, and the negative fraction formed the memory subset. After blood collection by leukapheresis, PBMCs were isolated using Ficoll-Histopaque density gradient centrifugation and then cryopreserved in the vapor phase of liquid nitrogen. Purity and quantity of every magnetically sorted T cell population were checked by analytical flow cytometry. From each sorted fraction, genomic DNA was isolated and quantified by UV absorbance on a Nanodrop 2000c.

Sequenced sample: naive CD4+ T cells sorted from blood. The cell subset or site tag for this specimen amounts to: CD45RA+ positively selected. The rearranged segments are TRBV18 and TRBJ2-7; the D gene remains uncertain. This clonotype was sampled from a man aged 18 to 35 in good health. CDR3 reads: CASSLYSREQYF. At the DNA level, the sequence is TGTGCCAGCTCACTGTACAGCCGAGAGCAGTACTTC.